This T cell receptor beta chain was recorded in a study of T cell responses to AZD1222 COVID-19 vaccine (dated by TCRdb to the early 2020s). With respect to the entire study: Because spike-specific TCR depth and breadth did not differ between the two schedules, AZD1222 recipients who got a second dose at roughly 4 weeks were pooled with those who got a second dose at roughly 12 weeks. TCR sequencing covered some 250 trial participants: about 210 given two doses of AZD1222 and approximately 26 given two doses of MenACWY control vaccine. Enrollment into the trials was organized by age into subgroups of 18-55, 56-69 and 70-plus years, and those subgroups contained around 150, 28 and 57 TCR-sequenced participants, respectively. Overall results and qualifications from the work: Participants were mostly white British and included more females than males, and it was suggested by the authors that clonal diversity may have been underestimated. Reportedly, close to half of the unique spike-specific TCRs recognized epitopes lying outside the regions that are mutated in the B.1.351 and B.1.1.7 variants. Spike-specific TCR breadth and depth rose significantly after two AZD1222 doses compared with day 0 and with MenACWY recipients. The 56-69-year group was small, and its depth increase did not reach significance, likely because of low power. Vaccine-associated CD4 TCRs spanned the whole spike protein, with dominant responses in regions 160-218 and 743-854. Only five or six AZD1222 recipients were SARS-CoV-2 seropositive at baseline, limiting conclusions about previously exposed vaccinees. No day 14 peak-response samples were available, so repertoires were characterized only after the peak T cell response.

The CDR3 regions of human TCRbeta chains were subjected to immunosequencing. In the paper's pipeline: TCRs in the repertoires were matched against a reference library of SARS-CoV-2-specific TCRs that had been generated with the MIRA antigen-specificity platform. Breadth was defined as the fraction of unique TCRs that were SARS-CoV-2-associated. Depth was defined as the fraction of total T cells that were SARS-CoV-2-associated. Using the MIRA data, each spike-specific TCR was mapped to the spike region that the TCR reacts to and placed in a CD4 or CD8 class. Log10-transformed breadth and depth values were compared by one-way ANOVA with Sidak's multiple comparisons tests. Entries here come from immuneACCESS through TCRdb and include only in-frame sequences with V and J called. Some clones fail to appear in such tables; in the studies checked, an unresolved V gene covers under half of the shortfall, and the cause of the remainder is unknown. Clone size and V and J calls were adopted from that table, with D and trimming inferred from the DNA. The sample table holds 100,000 to 150,000 clones, of which around nine tenths were seen once. The ten largest clones capture roughly 7% of the sample.

According to the study, the label for this sample's time point signals: baseline before first vaccination. Vaccinee samples came from UK trials COV001 and COV002, including a single-blind randomized controlled phase 2/3 trial of AZD1222 (ChAdOx1 nCoV-19) in healthy adults. Trial participant PBMC samples were collected at day 0 and day 28 after the second dose for TCRbeta chain sequencing. A remark on this clone: Its target antigen remains unknown. Base-call qualities are not available, and no considerably larger clone is one nucleotide away.

The receptor was isolated from an adult in good health. The material was peripheral blood, obtained on day 0 of AZD1222 vaccination.

The nucleotides read TGTGCCAGCAGTGAGCAGGGCAGGGAGGATTCACCCCTCCACTTT. This codes for CASSEQGREDSPLHF. The sequence is built from TRBV2 and TRBJ1-6, and possibly TRBD1, on 5 matching bases. The junction shows trimming of 3 bases on V and 8 bases on J, plus 14 bases between the germline ends. Inclusive of the bounding cysteine and phenylalanine, the CDR3 is 15 residues long. Only the CDR3 portion is preserved as DNA: 45 bases, with reading frame beginning at the first base. Looking up the germline V gene yields CDR1 SNHLY and CDR2 FYNNEI.